These 28 T cell receptor beta chains were sequenced from one sample in a study of blood T cell repertoires in COVID-19. Sequenced by immunoSEQ multiplex PCR; TCRdb stores in-frame clones only, minus some. The sample consists of roughly 69,000 clones, about 90% of them appearing once. Sequenced sample: peripheral blood. These receptor sequences come from a man aged 45-65 years with acute or convalescent COVID-19.

This clone ranks as medium-sized. The chain links TRBV30 to TRBJ2-1; D gene uncertain. The V gene's germline CDR1 is GTSNPN and CDR2 SVGIG (reference sequence). CDR3 length equals 13 residues. Deletions cut 0 bases from V and 6 bases from J, with 9 bases between. The CDR3 nucleotides are TGTGCCTGGAGTGTATCCGTTCCCAATGAGCAGTTCTTC. Protein: CAWSVSVPNEQFF.

This clone was picked up one time. The chain is built from TRBV5-1 and TRBJ1-2, with TRBD1 identical over 7 bases. The CDR3 covers 14 residues. V lost 4 bases to trimming and J lost 4 bases; unmatched junction nucleotides: 7. From germline, CDR1 is SGHRS and CDR2 YFSETQ. CDR3 protein: CASSPETGTYGYTF. CDR3 in DNA: TGCGCCAGCAGCCCCGAGACAGGGACCTATGGCTACACCTTC.

The chain is built from TRBV27 and TRBJ1-2, with 9 nucleotides matching TRBD1. Germline loops: CDR1 MNHEY, CDR2 SMNVEV (reference sequence). The ends lost 3 bases at V and 6 bases at J; junction bases unmatched: 8. CDR3 length equals 15 residues. In DNA, the CDR3 is TGTGCCAGCAGTTTTGGGCGGACAGGGGCAGATGGCTACACCTTC. Its protein product is CASSFGRTGADGYTF.

The chain carries TRBV7-9 and TRBJ2-1, with D maybe TRBD2 (6 bases). The CDR3 is made up of 15 amino acids. V lost 5 bases, J lost 4 bases, and 15 bases lay in between. The germline CDR1 and CDR2 sequences are SEHNR and FQNEAQ (reference sequence). DNA of the CDR3: TGTGCCAGCAGCCCCGGGGGTGGGGGTTACAATGAGCAGTTCTTC. Its protein product is CASSPGGGGYNEQFF.

The rearrangement links TRBV4-2 to TRBJ1-3; 7 bases fit TRBD1. Germline V CDR1 and CDR2: LGHNA, YNFKEQ. The V and J ends lost 4 bases and 3 bases, in that order; junction bases with no gene match: 12. This CDR3 contains 17 residues. The CDR3 protein is CASSRSDRRQRGNTIYF. CDR3 sequence (DNA): TGTGCCAGCAGCCGGTCGGACAGGCGACAACGTGGAAACACCATATATTTT.

To note about this clone: Other DNA sequences in the sample encode the same CDR3. The chain recombines TRBV6-2 or TRBV6-3 with TRBJ2-5, with 7 bases that match TRBD1. After removal of 5 bases from V and 4 bases from J, the junction contained 1 base not matched to a gene. Germline V gene data show CDR1 as MNHEY and CDR2 as SVGEGT. CDR3 size: 12 residues. CDR3 protein: CASSPGGETQYF. CDR3 coding DNA: TGTGCCAGCAGTCCAGGGGGAGAGACCCAGTACTTC.

This clone showed up just a few times. The chain employs TRBV10-1 and TRBJ2-2; TRBD2 aligns across 7 bases. The CDR3 is made up of 14 amino acids. Germline V gene sequence: CDR1 WNHNN, CDR2 SYGVQD (reference sequence). V dropped 4 bases and J dropped 5; count of bases not matched to a gene: 4. The CDR3 nucleotides are TGCGCCAGCAGTGCCCAGCGGGAAACCGGGGAGCTGTTTTTT. Encoded protein: CASSAQRETGELFF.

V usage is TRBV5-6 and J usage is TRBJ1-4; D is perhaps TRBD1 (5 bases). The CDR3 spans 14 residues. Trimming shortened V by 3 bases and J by 10 bases, and 16 bases separated the two germline ends. From germline, CDR1 is SGHDT and CDR2 YYEEEE. CDR3 amino acids: CASSSEMDGAKLFF. The CDR3, as DNA: TGTGCCAGCAGCTCGGAGATGGATGGGGCAAAACTGTTTTTT.

V and J are TRBV3-1 (or the pseudogene TRBV3-2) and TRBJ2-3, with D possibly TRBD2 on 5 matching bases. V was trimmed by 11 bases and J by 4 bases, leaving 19 bases between them. The CDR3 sequence is 14 residues long. The germline V gene has CDR1 LGHDT and CDR2 YNNKEL (reference sequence). The CDR3, as DNA: TGTGCCCGTGCTACGGGTCTAGCCCCAGATACGCAGTATTTT. Its translation: CARATGLAPDTQYF.

The sample holds one count of this clone. V is TRBV27 and J is TRBJ2-7; TRBD2 matches at 9 bases. The J segment lost 6 bases and the V segment lost 3 bases, leaving 6 bases of the junction unmatched. From germline, CDR1 is MNHEY and CDR2 SMNVEV (reference sequence). This CDR3 is 14 amino acids long. The CDR3 DNA follows: TGTGCCAGCAGTTTGCTCGGGACTAGCAGCGAGCAGTACTTC. It translates to CASSLLGTSSEQYF.

The rearrangement links TRBV6-6 to TRBJ2-2; the D gene is possibly TRBD2 (6 bases). Germline-derived CDR1 and CDR2 are MNHNY and SVGAGI (reference sequence). The CDR3 loop spans 15 amino acids. Trimming left V 8 bases short and J 1 base short, with 14 bases between. The CDR3 coding sequence is TGTGCCAGCCGACGTGGTAGCGGGAACACCGGGGAGCTGTTTTTT. Translation: CASRRGSGNTGELFF.

V gene TRBV5-4 combines with J gene TRBJ2-1; 12 nucleotides agree with TRBD2. The CDR3 loop spans 14 amino acids. Germline V lookup: CDR1 SGHNT, CDR2 YYREEE (reference sequence). The ends lost 6 bases at V and 9 bases at J; junction bases unmatched: 7. DNA of the CDR3: TGTGCCAGCAACGGACTAGCGGGATCCAGTGAGCAGTTCTTC. Translated: CASNGLAGSSEQFF.

Turning to this clone: The junction and the germline gene differ at one end; a read error may be behind it. The chain recombines TRBV7-9 with TRBJ2-1; D possibly corresponds to TRBD2 (6 bases). CDR3 length: 15 amino acids. Germline V lookup: CDR1 SEHNR, CDR2 FQNEAQ (reference sequence). The chain's CDR3 is CASILPGTRYNEQFF. As DNA, the CDR3 is TGTGCCAGCATCTTACCGGGGACTCGCTACAATGAGCAGTTCTTC. Combining the CDR3 with reference TRBV7-9 and TRBJ2-1 gives the whole variable domain DTGVSQNPRHKITKRGQNVTFRCDPISEHNRLYWYRQTLGQGPEFLTYFQNEAQLEKSRLLSDRFSAERPKGSFSTLEIQRTEQGDSAMYLCASILPGTRYNEQFFGPGTRLTVL.

The chain has TRBV11-2 and TRBJ2-2, with D maybe TRBD1 (5 bases). The germline gives CDR1 SGHAT, CDR2 FQNNGV. This CDR3 is 15 amino acids long. The V gene lost 1 base and the J gene lost 3 bases, with 9 bases spanning the gap. Here the CDR3 DNA reads TGTGCCAGCAGCTTAGCAGGGATTGACACCGGGGAGCTGTTTTTT. It translates to CASSLAGIDTGELFF.

This chain connects TRBV6-5 to TRBJ1-5; a possible D gene is TRBD1 (5 bases). Germline V CDR1 and CDR2: MNHEY, SVGAGI. Trimming cost V 4 bases and J 3 bases, with 13 bases left between them. There are 15 residues in the CDR3. The CDR3 DNA is TGTGCCAGCAGTTCATCGGGGGGGAACAATCAGCCCCAGCATTTT. Encoded protein: CASSSSGGNNQPQHF.

The rearrangement joins TRBV5-1 to TRBJ2-7; 7 nucleotides match TRBD2. With V trimmed by 0 bases and J by 0 bases, 3 bases remained unmatched. Germline loops: CDR1 SGHRS, CDR2 YFSETQ. CDR3 size: 15 residues. CDR3 nucleotides: TGCGCCAGCAGCTTGGGCGGGGAGGGCTCCTACGAGCAGTACTTC. This sequence encodes CASSLGGEGSYEQYF.

This chain uses TRBV21-1 with TRBJ2-7; TRBD1 reflects the table's D call only, with no check against the DNA. TRBV21-1 is marked as a pseudogene. The CDR3 extends over 14 amino acids. CDR3 in DNA: TGTGCCAGCAGCAAAAGGGGCAGGTCCTACGAGCAGTACTTC. Encoded protein: CASSKRGRSYEQYF.

This clone was picked up a small number of times. V and J are TRBV5-4 and TRBJ1-1; 9 bases match TRBD1. The J segment lost 3 bases and the V segment lost 2 bases, leaving 5 bases of the junction unmatched. The CDR3 has 15 amino acids. Germline CDR1 SGHNT, CDR2 YYREEE (reference sequence). CDR3 coding DNA: TGTGCCAGCAGCTTACAGGGGGCGCAGCACACTGAAGCTTTCTTT. As protein: CASSLQGAQHTEAFF.

This clone was observed a single time. The chain links TRBV11-2 to TRBJ1-1; a weak D match, TRBD1 (5 bases). CDR3 length: 15 residues. Germline CDR1 reads SGHAT; CDR2 reads FQNNGV. Trimming removed 1 base from V and 4 bases from J, with 13 bases in between. The CDR3 DNA is TGTGCCAGCAGCTTAGCGGGGGGTCCTATCACTGAAGCTTTCTTT. As protein: CASSLAGGPITEAFF.

V is TRBV7-9 and J is TRBJ1-4; D unresolved. Between the trimmed V and J ends, which lost 2 bases and 3 bases, there was a span of 10 bases. The germline gives CDR1 SEHNR, CDR2 FQNEAQ (reference sequence). The CDR3 contains 15 residues. The CDR3 DNA reads TGTGCCAGCAGCTTAATCGGGGAGGCTAATGAAAAACTGTTTTTT. It translates to CASSLIGEANEKLFF.

This chain's CDR3 is CASSPGGGEKLFF. The CDR3 DNA is TGTGCCAGCAGCCCGGGAGGTGGAGAAAAACTGTTTTTT. The chain uses TRBV11-3 and TRBJ1-4; no clear D gene. This CDR3 spans 13 amino acids. Germline assignment: CDR1 SGHNT and CDR2 YENEEA. V was pared by 5 bases and J by 8 bases, with 12 bases between.

This chain uses TRBV2 with TRBJ2-2; 8 nucleotides line up with TRBD1. Germline CDR1 reads SNHLY; CDR2 reads FYNNEI. V lost 8 bases to trimming and J lost 0 bases; unmatched junction nucleotides: 2. CDR3 length: 14 residues. The chain's CDR3 is CASLQGANTGELFF. CDR3 DNA: TGTGCCAGCTTACAGGGGGCGAACACCGGGGAGCTGTTTTTT.

The rearrangement links TRBV19 to TRBJ1-2, with D possibly TRBD1 on 6 matching bases. In germline, CDR1 is LNHDA, CDR2 SQIVND (reference sequence). Trimming shortened V by 6 bases and J by 4 bases, and 15 bases separated the two germline ends. The CDR3 sequence is 14 residues long. Written as DNA, the CDR3 is TGTGCCAGTAGGTGGACAGCTTCATTCTATGGCTACACCTTC. It specifies CASRWTASFYGYTF.

This chain connects TRBV12-5 to TRBJ2-2; D may be TRBD1 (6 bases). V was cut by 1 base and J by 5 bases, with 14 bases left in between. The CDR3 contains 16 residues. The germline V gene has CDR1 LGHNT and CDR2 FRNRAP. The CDR3 loop is CASGLGGLGGTGELFF. The CDR3, as DNA: TGTGCTAGTGGTTTGGGGGGGCTAGGCGGGACCGGGGAGCTGTTTTTT.

The V call is TRBV11-3, the J call TRBJ2-7; D is possibly TRBD2 (6 bases). The ends were cut back, 5 bases at V and 4 bases at J, with 9 bases in the middle. Looked up from germline, CDR1 is SGHNT and CDR2 is YENEEA. The CDR3 is 12 amino acids. CDR3 sequence reads: CASSPGGYEQYF. CDR3 sequence (DNA): TGTGCCAGCAGCCCCGGGGGATACGAGCAGTACTTC.

The chain joins TRBV5-8 to TRBJ2-4; TRBD1 matches at 9 bases. CDR3 length: 14 residues. Looked up from germline, CDR1 is SGHTS and CDR2 is YDEGEE. With V trimmed by 4 bases and J by 6 bases, 5 bases remained unmatched. The CDR3 coding sequence is TGTGCCAGCAGCCATTCGACAGGGGGAAACATTCAGTACTTC. It codes for CASSHSTGGNIQYF. Full variable domain (remainder filled in from reference TRBV5-8 and TRBJ2-4): EAGVTQSPTHLIKTRGQQATLRCSPISGHTSVYWYQQALGLGLQFLLWYDEGEERNRGNFPPRFSGRQFPNYSSELNVNALELEDSALYLCASSHSTGGNIQYFGAGTRLSVL.

The V call is TRBV15, the J call TRBJ1-1; 10 nucleotides match TRBD1. The CDR3 runs to 15 residues. V lost 1 base and J lost 6; bases outside the gene matches: 5. Per germline, CDR1 LNHNV and CDR2 YYDKDF (reference sequence). The CDR3 region has the DNA TGTGCCACCAGCAGAGGTGGGGACAGGGGAGCTGAAGCTTTCTTT. It encodes CATSRGGDRGAEAFF.

J is TRBJ2-7 and V is TRBV10-3; D uncertain. V lost 4 bases to trimming and J lost 3 bases, with 4 bases between them. This CDR3 is built from 11 residues. Germline values: CDR1 ENHRY, CDR2 SYGVKD. Written as DNA, the CDR3 is TGTGCCATCAGTGCGGGCTACGAGCAGTACTTC. Its protein is CAISAGYEQYF.